These 24 T cell receptor beta chains came from one sample sequenced in a study of CD8 T cells in ankylosing spondylitis. Findings and limits, study-wide: A motif of roughly eight highly homologous TCR beta variants was seen as apparently characteristic of ankylosing spondylitis blood.

TCRdb called the 5' RACE reads again in MiXCR, with one record for every CDR3 protein. The sample holds 350,000 to 550,000 distinct CDR3 sequences, 25% to 30% seen once. Their antigens are not known. Source material: blood, either unsorted or a sorted T cell fraction (not recorded which). These receptors were collected from a male donor with ankylosing spondylitis.

Only a few counts were recorded for this clonotype. The CDR3 nucleotides are TGTGCCAGCAGTGAAGCCGGGGCAACTAATGAAAAACTGTTTTTT. Its protein is CASSEAGATNEKLFF. V is TRBV25-1 and J is TRBJ1-4; no reliable D call. Trimming took 2 bases from V and 0 from J, leaving 7 bases between them. The CDR3 consists of 15 residues. CDR1 MGHDK and CDR2 SYGVNS come from the germline V gene.

On this clonotype: Since a much larger clone is just one base distant, this may be a read error. This chain connects TRBV2 to TRBJ1-5; D is unclear. The V gene's germline CDR1 is SNHLY and CDR2 FYNNEI. The CDR3 has 12 residues. The V and J ends lost 9 bases and 6 bases respectively, with 12 bases between them. The CDR3 reads CARSLESQPQHF. CDR3 DNA sequence: TGTGCCAGGAGTTTAGAGAGTCAGCCCCAGCATTTT.

This clonotype was counted at least ten times. The V and J genes are TRBV5-1 and TRBJ1-1; D remains ambiguous. The CDR3 is made up of 13 amino acids. Trimming took off 2 bases at V and 6 bases at J, with 11 bases between the two ends. Germline V lookup: CDR1 SGHRS, CDR2 YFSETQ. CDR3: CASSFRILAEAFF. The CDR3 DNA reads as TGCGCCAGCAGCTTCAGGATCTTGGCTGAAGCTTTCTTT. The variable domain in full, completed from reference TRBV5-1 and TRBJ1-1, reads KAGVTQTPRYLIKTRGQQVTLSCSPISGHRSVSWYQQTPGQGLQFLFEYFSETQRNKGNFPGRFSGRQFSNSRSEMNVSTLELGDSALYLCASSFRILAEAFFGQGTRLTVV.

The chain uses TRBV20-1 and TRBJ1-5; no reliable D call. Germline V CDR1 and CDR2: DFQATT, SNEGSKA (reference sequence). V lost 5 bases and J 1 base, leaving 9 bases between the germline ends. This CDR3 has 13 amino acids. The CDR3 sequence is CSAQPDSNQPQHF. CDR3 nucleotides: TGCAGTGCTCAACCTGACAGCAATCAGCCCCAGCATTTT.

This clonotype was observed a few times. The gene calls are TRBV29-1 and TRBJ2-2; D is possibly TRBD1 or TRBD2 (5 bases each). The germline V gene encodes CDR1 SQVTM and CDR2 ANQGSEA. This CDR3 is built from 16 residues. The V and J ends lost 5 bases and 0 bases respectively, with 16 bases between them. CDR3 DNA sequence: TGCAGCGTTTCCCACCGGGACGGCACGAACACCGGGGAGCTGTTTTTT. The encoded protein is CSVSHRDGTNTGELFF.

DNA of the CDR3: TGCAGTTCTGGTGACCCTAAGGGAAACATTCAGTACTTC. Translating it yields CSSGDPKGNIQYF. The J gene is TRBJ2-4, the V gene TRBV20-1; no clear D. V was clipped by 8 bases and J by 6 bases, with 17 bases between them. The V gene's germline CDR1 is DFQATT and CDR2 SNEGSKA (reference sequence). This CDR3 is built from 13 residues.

The chain links TRBV24-1 to TRBJ1-1, with D tentatively TRBD1 (5 bases). Trimming removed 2 bases at V and 7 bases at J, with 19 bases between. This CDR3 spans 16 amino acids. Looked up from germline, CDR1 is KGHDR and CDR2 is SFDVKD. The CDR3 DNA reads TGTGCCACCAGTGATTCCTTGGGAGTGGGACCCAGTGAAGCTTTCTTT. This encodes CATSDSLGVGPSEAFF.

This clonotype was recorded at least ten times. The chain has TRBV7-6 and TRBJ1-2; possible D gene TRBD1, 6 bases. The germline V and J ends were trimmed by 8 bases and 8 bases, with 15 bases remaining between them. The germline CDR1 and CDR2 sequences are SGHVS and FNYEAQ. The CDR3 covers 12 residues. The CDR3 protein is CASSLQGSGYTF. The DNA of the CDR3 is TGTGCCAGCTCCCTCCAGGGGTCCGGCTACACCTTC.

This chain connects TRBV3-1 to TRBJ2-7; D may be TRBD2 (6 bases). This CDR3 is built from 13 residues. Germline V gene sequence: CDR1 LGHDT, CDR2 YNNKEL (reference sequence). V lost 5 bases, J lost 7 bases, and 15 bases lay in between. In DNA, the CDR3 is TGTGCCAGCAGCGATGGAGGGCCCGGGGAGCAGTACTTC. The encoded protein is CASSDGGPGEQYF.

The V and J genes are TRBV27 and TRBJ2-1; the D is unclear. The CDR3 length is 15 residues. CDR1 is MNHEY and CDR2 is SMNVEV in the germline V gene (reference sequence). Trimming removed 3 bases from V and 0 bases from J, with 9 bases in between. The chain's CDR3 is CASSFSPPSYNEQFF. In nucleotides, the CDR3 is TGTGCCAGCAGTTTTAGCCCCCCCTCCTACAATGAGCAGTTCTTC.

V is TRBV5-1 and J is TRBJ1-6; no clear D gene. With 4 bases removed from V and 3 bases from J, the gap between germline ends came to 11 bases. The length of the CDR3 is 15 residues. Germline CDR1 reads SGHRS; CDR2 reads YFSETQ. The CDR3 DNA reads TGCGCCAGCAGCGCCACGCAAAGCTATAATTCACCCCTCCACTTT. Protein: CASSATQSYNSPLHF.

V and J are TRBV5-1 and TRBJ2-2; 7 bases match TRBD1. This CDR3 spans 15 amino acids. V shed 2 bases and J 5 bases; nucleotides not matched to a gene: 6. Germline values: CDR1 SGHRS, CDR2 YFSETQ. The CDR3 loop is CASSLPGQRTGELFF. The CDR3 DNA is TGCGCCAGCAGCTTACCGGGACAGAGAACCGGGGAGCTGTTTTTT.

This clonotype was observed a handful of times. J is TRBJ1-1 and V is TRBV10-3; D remains unclear. The CDR3 contains 14 residues. V was clipped by 8 bases and J by 1 base, with 14 bases between them. Germline CDR1 and CDR2: ENHRY and SYGVKD. The CDR3 DNA follows: TGTGCCATCGGGCCCATTCGAGGGAACACTGAAGCTTTCTTT. Translated: CAIGPIRGNTEAFF.

This clonotype was seen at least ten times. The chain has TRBV7-9 and TRBJ1-1, with 8 bases that match TRBD1. This CDR3 region has 12 residues. Per the germline V gene, CDR1 is SEHNR and CDR2 is FQNEAQ (reference sequence). With V trimmed by 5 bases and J by 8 bases, 4 bases remained unmatched. CDR3 sequence: CASSLGQGEAFF. The CDR3 DNA is TGTGCCAGCAGCCTCGGACAGGGAGAAGCTTTCTTT.

This clonotype was seen repeatedly, ten times or more. The genes are TRBV12-3 or TRBV12-4 and TRBJ2-5; D gene uncertain. V shed 2 bases and J shed 5 bases, with 6 bases lying between them. The CDR3 covers 12 residues. This CDR3 reads CASSLMGETQYF. The CDR3 coding sequence is TGTGCCAGCAGTTTAATGGGGGAGACCCAGTACTTC.

There are a few counts of this clonotype. The DNA for the CDR3 is TGTGCCAGCAGCTTAACTGGACTAGCGGGAGGGCGGTACAATGAGCAGTTCTTC. This codes for CASSLTGLAGGRYNEQFF. The chain links TRBV11-2 to TRBJ2-1; 15 bases are a match to TRBD2. This CDR3 is 18 amino acids long. V shed 2 bases and J 4 bases; nucleotides not matched to a gene: 6. CDR1 and CDR2 from the germline V gene are SGHAT and FQNNGV.

The V gene is TRBV24-1, the J gene TRBJ2-3, with 11 bases lining up with TRBD2. CDR3 size: 15 residues. After removal of 5 bases from V and 3 bases from J, the junction contained 3 bases not matched to a gene. Germline-derived CDR1 and CDR2 are KGHDR and SFDVKD. CDR3 coding DNA: TGTGCCACCAGTGTTCGGACTAGCGGGACAGATACGCAGTATTTT. It yields the protein CATSVRTSGTDTQYF.

The chain employs TRBV11-3 and TRBJ2-7, with D perhaps matching TRBD1 or TRBD2 (5 bases each). The germline V gene encodes CDR1 SGHNT and CDR2 YENEEA. Deletions cut 4 bases from V and 5 bases from J, with 12 bases between. The CDR3 covers 13 residues. The chain's CDR3 is CASSWPRDHEQYV. Written as DNA, the CDR3 is TGTGCCAGCAGCTGGCCACGGGACCACGAGCAGTACGTC.

The chain is built from TRBV9 and TRBJ2-2, with TRBD2 matching over 9 bases. The V gene end was trimmed by 3 bases and the J gene end by 7 bases; junction bases not matched to a gene: 4. Germline assignment: CDR1 SGDLS and CDR2 YYNGEE. The CDR3 extends over 14 amino acids. The CDR3 is CASSGGLANGELFF. CDR3 coding DNA: TGTGCCAGCAGCGGGGGACTAGCAAACGGGGAGCTGTTTTTT.

This clonotype was detected only a few times. The gene calls are TRBV5-1 and TRBJ2-7; D might be TRBD2 (6 bases). The CDR3 runs 15 residues. CDR1 and CDR2 from the germline V gene are SGHRS and YFSETQ. Trimming took off 5 bases at V and 1 base at J, with 16 bases between the two ends. The CDR3 is CASRPLASPSYEQYF. As DNA, the CDR3 is TGCGCCAGCAGGCCCCTAGCGTCTCCTTCCTACGAGCAGTACTTC.

In its sample, this clonotype was seen many times. This CDR3 is CASSLAGDRASTDTQYF. Written as DNA, the CDR3 is TGCGCCAGCAGCTTGGCCGGGGACAGGGCAAGCACAGATACGCAGTATTTT. This chain joins TRBV5-1 and TRBJ2-3; TRBD1 matches at 9 bases. Trimming took 0 bases from V and 0 from J; bases not matched to a gene: 5. Germline assignment: CDR1 SGHRS and CDR2 YFSETQ. The CDR3 has 17 amino acids.

The chain carries TRBV25-1 and TRBJ1-1; a weak D match, TRBD1 (6 bases). CDR1 and CDR2 (germline): MGHDK, SYGVNS. This CDR3 region has 16 residues. The ends were cut back, 2 bases at V and 4 bases at J, with 17 bases in the middle. CDR3 residues: CASSEEALPGATEAFF. The CDR3 nucleotides read TGTGCCAGCAGTGAAGAGGCTCTTCCGGGGGCCACTGAAGCTTTCTTT.

This chain's CDR3 is CASSSGLAGVADEQYV. The DNA for the CDR3 is TGCGCCAGCAGCTCGGGACTAGCGGGAGTGGCTGACGAGCAGTACGTC. The chain employs TRBV5-1 and TRBJ2-7, with 14 bases lining up with TRBD2. The CDR3 extends over 16 amino acids. The J segment lost 5 bases and the V segment lost 3 bases, leaving 7 bases of the junction unmatched. CDR1 and CDR2 from the germline V gene are SGHRS and YFSETQ.

A word on this clonotype: A much larger clonotype is one base distant, so this may be a read error. This chain connects TRBV5-1 to TRBJ1-6, with D uncertain. Germline values: CDR1 SGHRS, CDR2 YFSETQ. Deletions cut 0 bases from V and 7 bases from J, with 11 bases between. This CDR3 is built from 15 residues. CDR3 DNA sequence: TGCGCCAGCAGCTTGGATCGGACCACAAATTCACCCCTCCACTTT. It yields the protein CASSLDRTTNSPLHF.